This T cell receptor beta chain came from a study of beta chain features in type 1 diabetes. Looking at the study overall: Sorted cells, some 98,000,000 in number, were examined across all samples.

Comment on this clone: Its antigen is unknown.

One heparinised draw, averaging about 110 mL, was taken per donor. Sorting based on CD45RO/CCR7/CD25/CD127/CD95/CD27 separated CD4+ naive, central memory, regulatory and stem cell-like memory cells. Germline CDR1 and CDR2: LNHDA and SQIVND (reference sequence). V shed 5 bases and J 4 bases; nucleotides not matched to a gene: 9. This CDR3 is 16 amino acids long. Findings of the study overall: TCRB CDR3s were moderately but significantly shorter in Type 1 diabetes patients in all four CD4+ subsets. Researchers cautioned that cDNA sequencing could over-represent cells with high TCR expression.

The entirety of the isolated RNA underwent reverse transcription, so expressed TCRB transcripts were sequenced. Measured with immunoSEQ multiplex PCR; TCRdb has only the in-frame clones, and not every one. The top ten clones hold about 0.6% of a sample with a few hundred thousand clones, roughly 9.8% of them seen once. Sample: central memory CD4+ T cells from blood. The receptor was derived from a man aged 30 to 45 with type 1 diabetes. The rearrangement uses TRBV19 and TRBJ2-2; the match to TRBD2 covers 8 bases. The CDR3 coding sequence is TGTGCCAGTAGTCCCCGGACTAGCCAAGGCACCGGGGAGCTGTTTTTT. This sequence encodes CASSPRTSQGTGELFF.